The sequence of this T cell receptor (beta chain) was determined in a study of T cell repertoires in cytomegalovirus infection. Study at large: CMV infection together with matching HLA type was indicated by public TCR beta signatures.

The V gene's germline CDR1 is LGHNA and CDR2 YNFKEQ. V lost 5 bases, J lost 2 bases, and 18 bases lay in between. The CDR3 runs to 17 residues. TCRdb analysed the reads with MiXCR anew, one entry per CDR3 protein. The sample lists under 150,000 distinct CDR3 sequences; 7% to 10% were seen once. This TCR was recovered from a human donor in good health (CMV status not recorded). Some clones in this sample may be carry-over from other donors' samples. The genes are TRBV4-2 and TRBJ1-4; the D gene is possibly TRBD1 (6 bases). What was sequenced was PBMCs. CDR3 DNA: TGTGCCAGCAGCGCAAAGACAGGACGCGGGACTAATGAAAAACTGTTTTTT. Amino acid sequence: CASSAKTGRGTNEKLFF.